The entry below gives a single T cell receptor beta chain sequence along with its context. The specificity of this receptor is unknown. Base qualities were left out, and no much larger clone turns up one base away. The data stem from a study of blood T cell repertoires in COVID-19 (dated by TCRdb to 2019 to 2021). About the study as a whole: The collaborator samples originated in the United States, Italy and Spain and spanned the acute and convalescent phases of COVID-19. The prospective study material was composed of cDNA or gDNA derived from T cells, B-cell-depleted T cells, or PBMCs. The dataset comprised deeply sampled blood TCRbeta repertoires from subjects exposed to, actively infected with, or recovered from COVID-19. The repertoires were made available in a free public database intended to serve as a resource for research on the immune response to SARS-CoV-2. The samples were drawn from two sources: the first 160 participants of the ongoing ImmuneRACE study, and fewer than 1,500 subjects contributed by 6 global collaborators. Sample metadata almost always included a de-identified subject ID, COVID-19 status, age in years and sex. Where HLA class I and class II types were available, the types were taken from metadata supplied by the sample provider, not from assay-based typing.

Collaborating institutions collected whole blood in K2EDTA tubes following their own protocols. Collaborator samples were shipped for TCRbeta analysis as frozen whole blood, isolated PBMCs, or DNA extracted from either sample type. Broad study findings and their caveats: The quantity of clinical and demographic metadata differed by source and by participant and was supplied without curation.

TCRbeta CDR3 regions were amplified from genomic DNA by means of the immunoSEQ Assay, a bias-controlled multiplex PCR. The authors processed their data as follows. The number of nucleated cells in each sample was estimated by amplification of reference gene primers within the assay. To quantify the absolute abundance of each unique TCRbeta CDR3 rearrangement, sequence reads were collapsed and filtered. For each sample, productive Simpson clonality was calculated as the square root of Simpson's diversity index over productive rearrangements. Held by TCRdb, this immuneACCESS table contains in-frame sequences only and omits some clones. Under half of the omission traces to an unresolved V gene where checked; the cause of the rest is unknown. V and J calls and clone size follow that table, whereas D and trimming were derived from the DNA. The sample table contains some 70,000 clones; only one count was recorded for less than 85% of them. Of the sample, around 20% falls within the top ten clones.

Sequences WSHSY (CDR1) and SAAADI (CDR2) are obtained from the germline V gene. Taken from cysteine to phenylalanine, the CDR3 has 16 residues. CDR3 DNA only is kept here, 48 bases in frame from base 1. V loses 5 bases at its end and J loses 2 bases; junction bases beyond the gene matches: 7. The chain links TRBV10-2 with TRBJ1-5, and TRBD1 aligns with 9 junction nucleotides. The sequenced sample consisted of peripheral blood. The clonotype comes from a man aged 55 to 70 with acute or convalescent COVID-19. CDR3 reads: CASSRTGQGGNQPQHF. In nucleotides, the sequence is TGCGCCAGCAGTAGAACGGGACAGGGAGGCAATCAGCCCCAGCATTTT.